This record concerns one T cell receptor (beta chain) sequence. The data belong to a study of OX40 agonist ivuxolimab in advanced cancers. This CDR3 has 15 amino acids. V was cut by 5 bases and J by 3 bases, with 13 bases left in between. Germline-derived CDR1 and CDR2 are LNHDA and SQIVND (reference sequence). Some clones are missing from TCRdb's copy, which holds only in-frame ones; the method was immunoSEQ multiplex PCR. The profile shows roughly 38,000 clones, around four fifths of them singletons. This specimen consisted of CD4+ or CD8+ T cells sorted from blood, obtained in a trial of the OX40 agonist ivuxolimab. The sequence was obtained from an adult with an advanced solid tumor such as melanoma, head and neck, liver or kidney cancer. This sequence joins TRBV19 and TRBJ1-4; TRBD1 might be the D (5 bases). CDR3 residues: CASSPTGGSNEKLFF. DNA of the CDR3: TGTGCCAGTAGTCCTACAGGAGGTTCTAATGAAAAACTGTTTTTT.